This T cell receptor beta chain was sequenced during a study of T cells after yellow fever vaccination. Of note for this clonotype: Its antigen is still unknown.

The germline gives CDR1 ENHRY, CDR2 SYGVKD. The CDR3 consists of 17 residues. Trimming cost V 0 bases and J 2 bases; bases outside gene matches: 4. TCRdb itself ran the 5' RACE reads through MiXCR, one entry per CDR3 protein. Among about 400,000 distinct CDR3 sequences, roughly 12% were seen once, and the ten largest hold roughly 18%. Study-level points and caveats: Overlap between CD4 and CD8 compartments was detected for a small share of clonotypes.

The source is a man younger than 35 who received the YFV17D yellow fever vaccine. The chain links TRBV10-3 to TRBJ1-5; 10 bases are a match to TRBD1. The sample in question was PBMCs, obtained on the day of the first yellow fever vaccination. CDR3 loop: CAISESRDRGGNQPQHF. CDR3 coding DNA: TGTGCCATCAGTGAGTCGAGGGACAGGGGCGGCAATCAGCCCCAGCATTTT.